These 25 T cell receptor beta chains came from one sample sequenced in a study of blood T cells in healthy people across ages. It was with a sample-barcoded 5' primer and a J-beta primer mix that a second PCR of about 6 to 12 cycles was run. TCRdb reanalysed the 5' RACE reads using MiXCR and keeps one entry per CDR3 protein. The table has hundreds of thousands of distinct CDR3 sequences, more than 20% seen once. The sequenced sample consisted of blood. Receptor source: a man aged 65 to 85 in good health.

The chain recombines TRBV11-3 with TRBJ2-2, with 7 bases that match TRBD2. The V segment lost 7 bases and the J segment 7 bases; nucleotides outside the gene matches: 9. CDR1 and CDR2 from the germline V gene are SGHNT and YENEEA. This CDR3 has 14 residues. CDR3 sequence: CASKGREPDGELFF. DNA of the CDR3: TGTGCCAGCAAAGGGCGGGAGCCTGACGGGGAGCTGTTTTTT.

This clonotype came up a few times. The V gene is TRBV2, the J gene TRBJ1-4; weak D call: TRBD1 (6 bases). Germline CDR1 is SNHLY and CDR2 is FYNNEI. Trimming took off 5 bases at V and 0 bases at J, with 10 bases between the two ends. This CDR3 comprises 15 residues. In DNA, the CDR3 is TGTGCCAGCAGTCGGGACAAATCAACTAATGAAAAACTGTTTTTT. Its protein product is CASSRDKSTNEKLFF.

The gene calls are TRBV28 and TRBJ2-5; TRBD1 might be the D (6 bases). The end of the DNA aligns better with TRBJ2-7, so the J call may be wrong. Germline CDR1 is MDHEN and CDR2 is SYDVKM. The CDR3 totals 15 residues. This chain's CDR3 is CASSLYQGFSYEQYF. The CDR3 coding sequence is TGTGCCAGCAGTTTATACCAGGGGTTCTCCTACGAGCAGTACTTC.

This clonotype has more than one count but fewer than ten. This chain uses TRBV6-5 with TRBJ2-7; the match to TRBD2 covers 10 bases. The trim removed 7 bases at V and 4 bases at J, leaving 7 bases unmatched. Germline V gene data show CDR1 as MNHEY and CDR2 as SVGAGI. CDR3 length: 14 amino acids. The CDR3 loop reads CASTSALAGYEQYF. DNA of the CDR3: TGTGCCAGCACCTCGGCACTAGCGGGGTACGAGCAGTACTTC.

This clonotype occurred once. The chain employs TRBV15 and TRBJ1-3, with a tentative D call TRBD1 (6 bases). V lost 0 bases and J lost 2, with 11 bases in between. The CDR3 is 16 amino acids. The V gene's germline CDR1 is LNHNV and CDR2 YYDKDF (reference sequence). The CDR3: CATSRDSTGTGNTIYF. The CDR3 region has the DNA TGTGCCACCAGCAGAGACTCAACAGGGACTGGAAACACCATATATTTT. Combining the CDR3 with reference TRBV15 and TRBJ1-3 gives the whole variable domain DAMVIQNPRYQVTQFGKPVTLSCSQTLNHNVMYWYQQKSSQAPKLLFHYYDKDFNNEADTPDNFQSRRPNTSFCFLDIRSPGLGDTAMYLCATSRDSTGTGNTIYFGEGSWLTVV.

Many counts were recorded for this clonotype. The chain joins TRBV12-3 or TRBV12-4 to TRBJ2-3; D not resolved. Trimming took off 5 bases at V and 5 bases at J, with 11 bases between the two ends. This CDR3 is 13 amino acids long. The CDR3 region is CASSPRPRDTQYF. The CDR3 bases are TGTGCCAGCAGTCCCCGTCCTCGAGATACGCAGTATTTT.

This sequence joins TRBV29-1 and TRBJ2-5; 9 bases align to TRBD1. Losses at the gene ends were 7 bases for V and 2 bases for J; bases not matched to a gene: 8. This CDR3 has 14 amino acids. Germline V gene lookup returns CDR1 SQVTM and CDR2 ANQGSEA. The CDR3 is CSAMDRGYQETQYF. The CDR3 coding sequence is TGCAGCGCTATGGACAGGGGATATCAAGAGACCCAGTACTTC.

The V gene is TRBV5-5, the J gene TRBJ1-5; 8 nucleotides match TRBD1. This CDR3 spans 16 amino acids. V lost 4 bases and J lost 4; bases outside the gene matches: 10. Germline V gene data show CDR1 as SGHKS and CDR2 as YYEKEE (reference sequence). The CDR3: CASSPGQGSSNQPQHF. DNA for the CDR3: TGTGCCAGCAGCCCAGGACAGGGTTCGTCAAATCAGCCCCAGCATTTT.

The rearrangement joins TRBV25-1 to TRBJ1-3; 9 bases are a match to TRBD1. Germline-derived CDR1 and CDR2 are MGHDK and SYGVNS. The CDR3 is 19 residues long. The ends lost 3 bases at V and 2 bases at J; junction bases unmatched: 14. The CDR3 DNA reads as TGTGCCAGCAGTGACCTTAAAGGGGGGACAGGGATAACTGGAAACACCATATATTTT. Translation: CASSDLKGGTGITGNTIYF.

The genes are TRBV3-1 and TRBJ1-1, with D hard to call. The CDR3 contains 14 residues. The V end was cut by 0 bases, the J end by 2 bases, with 7 bases between. Germline-derived CDR1 and CDR2 are LGHDT and YNNKEL (reference sequence). This CDR3 reads CASSQDVGNTEAFF. The CDR3 bases are TGTGCCAGCAGCCAAGATGTAGGAAACACTGAAGCTTTCTTT.

The V and J genes are TRBV3-1 and TRBJ2-5, with 10 positions matching TRBD2. J gave up 2 bases and V 7 bases, and 1 base lay outside the gene matches. CDR3 length: 13 residues. The germline V gene encodes CDR1 LGHDT and CDR2 YNNKEL (reference sequence). CDR3 bases: TGTGCCAGCAAGACTAGCGGGCAAGAGACCCAGTACTTC. It encodes CASKTSGQETQYF.

The genes are TRBV7-2 and TRBJ2-5; weak D call: TRBD2 (6 bases). Trimming took 0 bases from V and 1 from J, leaving 12 bases between them. CDR1 and CDR2 (germline): SGHTA, FQGNSA. The CDR3 runs 16 residues. The CDR3 DNA follows: TGTGCCAGCAGCTTAGCTAGCGGTTGGGGCCAAGAGACCCAGTACTTC. Amino acids: CASSLASGWGQETQYF.

V gene TRBV9 combines with J gene TRBJ2-1, with D perhaps TRBD2 (5 bases). V shed 4 bases and J shed 3 bases, with 14 bases lying between them. The length of the CDR3 is 15 residues. Germline CDR1 SGDLS, CDR2 YYNGEE. CDR3: CASSLTDSLYNEQFF. Here the CDR3 DNA reads TGTGCCAGCAGCCTCACGGACTCTCTCTACAATGAGCAGTTCTTC.

Concerning this clonotype: A single base separates this from a much larger clone, so it may be a read error. V and J are TRBV9 and TRBJ1-1; D gene unclear. Looked up from germline, CDR1 is SGDLS and CDR2 is YYNGEE. This CDR3 is built from 13 residues. V was clipped by 1 base and J by 4 bases, with 8 bases between them. The CDR3, as DNA: TGTGCCAGCAGCGTATGGGTGAGCACTGAAGCTTTCTTT. Its protein product is CASSVWVSTEAFF.

The chain has TRBV3-1 and TRBJ2-1; the match to TRBD2 covers 7 bases. The germline CDR1 and CDR2 sequences are LGHDT and YNNKEL (reference sequence). The CDR3 extends over 15 amino acids. V lost 4 bases to trimming and J lost 8 bases; unmatched junction nucleotides: 11. In DNA form, the CDR3 reads TGTGCCAGCAGCCCCTACGTGGGAGGGTCCGATGAGCAGTTCTTC. It translates to CASSPYVGGSDEQFF.

This clonotype occurred once. The chain recombines TRBV7-2 with TRBJ2-3; D gene ambiguous. Looked up from germline, CDR1 is SGHTA and CDR2 is FQGNSA. V was trimmed by 5 bases and J by 4 bases, leaving 10 bases between them. This CDR3 region has 13 residues. CDR3 loop: CASSISSSDTQYF. The CDR3 DNA is TGTGCCAGCAGCATAAGTAGCTCAGATACGCAGTATTTT.

J is TRBJ2-5 and V is TRBV21-1; the table calls TRBD1, which could not be checked here. The J call is in doubt because the DNA end fits TRBJ2-1 better. TRBV21-1 is annotated as a pseudogene. The CDR3 covers 13 residues. CDR3 sequence: CASLGQGVNEQFF. The CDR3 DNA reads as TGTGCCAGCCTGGGACAGGGGGTCAATGAGCAGTTCTTC.

The V call is TRBV28, the J call TRBJ2-3; D gene unclear. CDR3 size: 14 residues. Germline V lookup: CDR1 MDHEN, CDR2 SYDVKM. With 5 bases removed from V and 1 base from J, the gap between germline ends came to 10 bases. The CDR3: CASSTGLGTDTQYF. As DNA, the CDR3 is TGTGCCAGCAGTACGGGCCTCGGCACAGATACGCAGTATTTT.

This clonotype was detected a few times. The chain has TRBV2 and TRBJ2-7, with D possibly TRBD2 on 6 matching bases. Between the trimmed V and J ends, which lost 8 bases and 3 bases, there was a span of 14 bases. Per germline, CDR1 SNHLY and CDR2 FYNNEI. This CDR3 spans 13 amino acids. CDR3 bases: TGTGCCAGCTTTAGGGAGGAGGGCTACGAGCAGTACTTC. Translated, it gives CASFREEGYEQYF.

This clonotype appeared many times. The chain combines TRBV5-1 with TRBJ1-1, with TRBD1 as a possible D gene (6 bases). With 0 bases removed from V and 3 bases from J, the gap between germline ends came to 12 bases. Germline V gene lookup returns CDR1 SGHRS and CDR2 YFSETQ. This CDR3 region has 15 residues. CDR3 bases: TGCGCCAGCAGCTTGGTTCAGGGGTCATACACTGAAGCTTTCTTT. Translated, it gives CASSLVQGSYTEAFF.

This clonotype was detected only a few times. The J gene is TRBJ2-5, the V gene TRBV25-1; D not certain. The end of the DNA fits TRBJ2-1 better, so the J call may be wrong. CDR3 length: 13 residues. CDR1 and CDR2 from the germline V gene are MGHDK and SYGVNS. The CDR3 here is CASSESSADEQFF. The CDR3 DNA reads as TGTGCCAGCAGTGAATCGAGTGCGGATGAGCAGTTCTTC.

The chain uses TRBV19 and TRBJ2-5; TRBD2 agrees at 9 bases. The J call is in doubt because the DNA end fits TRBJ2-7 better. CDR1 is LNHDA and CDR2 is SQIVND in the germline V gene (reference sequence). The CDR3 covers 15 residues. As DNA, the CDR3 is TGTGCCAGTAGTATGTGGCTAGCGGGGACCTACGAGCAGTACTTC. Protein: CASSMWLAGTYEQYF.

This clonotype came up many times. This chain uses TRBV6-5 with TRBJ2-5, with 7 bases matching TRBD1. The CDR3 runs 14 residues. Germline V gene sequence: CDR1 MNHEY, CDR2 SVGAGI. The V and J ends lost 4 bases and 1 base, in that order; junction bases with no gene match: 3. The CDR3 sequence: CASSSTGLQETQYF. Here the CDR3 DNA reads TGTGCCAGCAGTTCGACAGGGCTCCAAGAGACCCAGTACTTC.

This clonotype was detected only a few times. Its ends do not fully match the called genes, so a read error is possible. The rearrangement links TRBV15 to TRBJ2-1; perhaps TRBD1 as D (6 bases). The end of the DNA fits TRBJ2-7 better, so the J call may be wrong. Germline V gene lookup returns CDR1 LNHNV and CDR2 YYDKDF (reference sequence). The length of the CDR3 is 15 residues. Here the CDR3 reads CATGRRDKGSSEQYF. Here the CDR3 DNA reads TGTGCCACCGGCAGAAGGGACAAAGGGTCCTCCGAGCAGTACTTC.

The sample holds a few counts of this clonotype. The chain combines TRBV6-6 with TRBJ1-1, with TRBD1 as a possible D gene (6 bases). The CDR3 is made up of 13 amino acids. V lost 6 bases to trimming and J lost 0 bases, with 8 bases between them. Germline CDR1 and CDR2: MNHNY and SVGAGI (reference sequence). The CDR3 loop reads CASRQGVNTEAFF. The CDR3 DNA is TGTGCCAGCAGACAGGGCGTGAACACTGAAGCTTTCTTT.